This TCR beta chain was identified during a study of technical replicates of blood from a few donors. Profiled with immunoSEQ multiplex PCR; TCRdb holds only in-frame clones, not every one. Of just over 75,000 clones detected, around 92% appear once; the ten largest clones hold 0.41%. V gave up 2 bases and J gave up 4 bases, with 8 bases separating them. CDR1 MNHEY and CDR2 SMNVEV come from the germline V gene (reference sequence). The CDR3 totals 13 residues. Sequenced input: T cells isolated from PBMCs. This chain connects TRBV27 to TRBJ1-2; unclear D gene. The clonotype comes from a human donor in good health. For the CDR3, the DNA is TGTGCCAGCAGTTTAGACGGGATCTATGGCTACACCTTC. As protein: CASSLDGIYGYTF.